A selection of T cell receptor beta chains follows, all from one sample in a study of Tregs in tolerant kidney transplant recipients. Produced via immunoSEQ multiplex PCR; TCRdb's table is partial and in-frame only. The repertoire holds about 5,000 clones, with roughly 43% as singletons. No antigens are known for them. The material sequenced was CD8+ T cells from blood cultured with allogeneic cells. Receptor source: a human donor in good health. The CDR3 runs from the conserved cysteine through the conserved F or W. D genes are given only for firm matches. Only part of the rows carry a size: once, few, many, or a class if the clone is expanded.

>.|once|TRBV5-4|TRBJ2-2
CASSVARSSTGELFF
TGCGCCAGCAGCGTAGCACGGTCCAGCACCGGGGAGCTGTTTTTT
>.|few|TRBV29-1|TRBJ2-1
CSVEEGYNEQFF
TGCAGCGTTGAGGAGGGGTACAATGAGCAGTTCTTC
>.|medium-sized|TRBV7-2|TRBJ2-1
CASSPPDVVSLMTDEQFF
TGTGCCAGCAGCCCCCCGGATGTGGTTTCCCTGATGACGGATGAGCAGTTCTTC
>.|.|TRBV11-2|TRBJ2-3
CASSQWLGDTQYF
TGTGCCAGCAGCCAGTGGTTAGGAGATACGCAGTATTTT
>TRBD1|.|TRBV6-6|TRBJ2-1
CASSSGQVYNEQFF
TGTGCCAGCAGTTCGGGACAGGTCTACAATGAGCAGTTCTTC
>.|.|TRBV6-5|TRBJ2-2
CASNTGTANTGELFF
TGTGCCAGCAATACCGGGACGGCGAACACCGGGGAGCTGTTTTTT
>.|.|TRBV7-8|TRBJ1-5
CASSLVGGNSNQPQHF
TGTGCCAGCAGCTTAGTAGGGGGTAATAGCAATCAGCCCCAGCATTTT
>.|medium-sized|TRBV10-3|TRBJ2-5
CAIRDTGSMSETQYF
TGTGCCATCAGAGATACAGGGAGCATGTCGGAGACCCAGTACTTC
>.|.|TRBV11-2|TRBJ2-3
CASSPNSGTQQYTQYF
TGTGCCAGCAGCCCTAACTCCGGGACACAACAATATACGCAGTATTTT
>.|few|TRBV29-1|TRBJ1-2
CSVSGYTF
TGCAGCGTTTCTGGCTACACCTTC
>TRBD1|.|TRBV7-6|TRBJ2-1
CASSLGQGYEQFF
TGTGCCAGCAGCTTAGGACAGGGGTATGAGCAGTTCTTC
>TRBD2|.|TRBV6-7|TRBJ2-5
CASSYSGGGTQIEETQYF
TGTGCCAGCAGTTACTCTGGGGGGGGGACCCAAATTGAAGAGACCCAGTACTTC
>.|.|TRBV6-5|TRBJ2-1
CASSPGRVPYNEQFF
TGTGCCAGCAGCCCAGGCAGGGTTCCCTACAATGAGCAGTTCTTC
>.|.|TRBV7-6|TRBJ2-2
CASSSPVIGTGELFF
TGTGCCAGCAGCTCCCCCGTAATTGGGACCGGGGAGCTGTTTTTT
>.|medium-sized|TRBV6-5|TRBJ2-3
CASSPGGTDTQYF
TGTGCCAGCAGCCCAGGGGGCACAGATACGCAGTATTTT
>.|few|TRBV9|TRBJ2-1
CASSASGSSVGGEQFF
TGTGCCAGCAGTGCCTCTGGTTCATCAGTGGGTGGTGAGCAGTTCTTC
>.|medium-sized|TRBV4-2|TRBJ2-3
CASSPPGSSGTDTQYF
TGTGCCAGCAGCCCCCCAGGGTCTAGCGGCACAGATACGCAGTATTTT
>.|.|TRBV2|TRBJ1-5
CASSSRYGQPQHF
TGTGCCAGCAGTTCCCGGTACGGACAGCCCCAGCATTTT
>.|.|TRBV7-9|TRBJ1-1
CASSLGSNEAFF
TGTGCCAGCAGCTTGGGCAGCAATGAAGCTTTCTTT
>.|.|TRBV7-3|TRBJ2-1
CASSLAGLLKQFF
TGTGCCAGCAGCTTAGCGGGACTTCTAAAGCAGTTCTTC
>.|medium-sized|TRBV12-5|TRBJ1-2
CASGWGPQPDYGYTF
TGTGCTAGTGGTTGGGGACCTCAGCCTGACTATGGCTACACCTTC
>.|medium-sized|TRBV9|TRBJ2-4
CASSVGGLDIQYF
TGTGCCAGCAGCGTCGGGGGCTTAGACATTCAGTACTTC
>.|medium-sized|TRBV7-6|TRBJ1-1
CASSSDGFEAFF
TGTGCCAGCAGCTCGGACGGATTCGAAGCTTTCTTT
>.|few|TRBV7-9|TRBJ2-7
CASSPEIGQSYEQYF
TGTGCCAGCAGCCCTGAGATAGGACAGAGCTACGAGCAGTACTTC
>TRBD2|.|TRBV27|TRBJ2-7
CASSLTSAYERYF
TGTGCCAGCAGTTTGACTAGCGCCTACGAGCGGTACTTC
>.|.|TRBV4-2|TRBJ2-7
CASSLVDSDGAGQYF
TGTGCCAGCAGCTTAGTCGACAGCGATGGGGCCGGGCAGTACTTC
>TRBD1|.|TRBV6-5|TRBJ2-3
CASSADRAITDTQYF
TGTGCCAGCAGTGCCGACAGGGCTATCACAGATACGCAGTATTTT